This T cell receptor (beta chain) was identified in a study of blood T cells in healthy people across ages. This clonotype turned up a few times. Germline CDR1 reads SEHNR; CDR2 reads FQNEAQ (reference sequence). The CDR3 has 15 residues. Trimming shortened V by 7 bases and J by 6 bases, and 21 bases separated the two germline ends. Primers used in a second PCR of about 7 to 12 cycles were a sample-barcoded 5' primer and a J-beta primer mix. Each CDR3 protein gets one entry after TCRdb re-called the 5' RACE reads with MiXCR. This sample has around 1,100,000 distinct CDR3 sequences; 35% to 40% occur once, and the top ten carry less than 15%.

Sequenced: blood. This clonotype was sampled from a young man in good health. The chain employs TRBV7-9 and TRBJ1-1, with D possibly TRBD1 on 6 matching bases. In nucleotides, the CDR3 is TGTGCCAGCACCACAGGGAGGACCCGAGAGGCTGAAGCTTTCTTT. Residues: CASTTGRTREAEAFF.